The 14 T cell receptor beta chains given below trace back to one sample, sequenced in a study of beta chain features in type 1 diabetes. Study outcomes and limitations: Shortening of TCRB CDR3s, moderate but significant, appeared in all four CD4+ subsets of Type 1 diabetes patients.

Isolated RNA was reverse transcribed in full, so expressed TCRB transcripts were sequenced. Assay used: immunoSEQ multiplex PCR; TCRdb lists only in-frame clones, some missing. The sample comprises 130,000 or so clones, roughly 10% of which are singletons, and 0.6% to 0.9% rests with the top ten. No antigen is known for these receptors. The sequencing input was central memory CD4+ T cells from blood. These TCRs come from a man aged 25 to 40 with type 1 diabetes.

This clone was seen more than once but under ten times. The V and J genes are TRBV19 and TRBJ2-1, with 8 bases matching TRBD2. Losses at the gene ends were 4 bases for V and 1 base for J; bases not matched to a gene: 9. The CDR3 is 17 amino acids. The germline gives CDR1 LNHDA, CDR2 SQIVND (reference sequence). The CDR3 region is CASSKGAGGRSYNEQFF. The CDR3 nucleotides read TGTGCCAGTAGTAAAGGGGCGGGGGGTCGGTCCTACAATGAGCAGTTCTTC.

The chain employs TRBV9 and TRBJ2-1; 15 bases agree with TRBD2. The CDR3 length is 16 residues. Germline CDR1 SGDLS, CDR2 YYNGEE. Trimming cost V 3 bases and J 9 bases; bases outside gene matches: 7. The CDR3 sequence: CASSAPGLAGGGEQFF. The CDR3 DNA is TGTGCCAGCAGCGCCCCCGGACTAGCGGGGGGGGGTGAGCAGTTCTTC.

In its sample, this clone was seen a few times. V usage is TRBV11-1 and J usage is TRBJ2-5; D may be TRBD1 (5 bases). The CDR3 has 13 residues. The germline gives CDR1 SGHAT, CDR2 FQDESV (reference sequence). With 3 bases removed from V and 1 base from J, the gap between germline ends came to 6 bases. CDR3 sequence: CASSFGAQETQYF. CDR3 DNA sequence: TGTGCCAGCAGCTTTGGGGCCCAAGAGACCCAGTACTTC.

This clone was observed a few times. The chain uses TRBV5-1 and TRBJ1-6; D gene unclear. V lost 4 bases and J lost 8, with 16 bases in between. This CDR3 contains 15 residues. Germline loops: CDR1 SGHRS, CDR2 YFSETQ. CDR3 nucleotides: TGCGCCAGCAGCGGAAACAGTTACGACGATTCACCCCTCCACTTT. It encodes CASSGNSYDDSPLHF. Full variable domain (outside the CDR3, taken from reference TRBV5-1 and TRBJ1-6): KAGVTQTPRYLIKTRGQQVTLSCSPISGHRSVSWYQQTPGQGLQFLFEYFSETQRNKGNFPGRFSGRQFSNSRSEMNVSTLELGDSALYLCASSGNSYDDSPLHFGNGTRLTVT.

This clone was counted only a few times. V is TRBV2 and J is TRBJ2-7; D gene uncertain. The CDR3 spans 11 residues. The germline V gene encodes CDR1 SNHLY and CDR2 FYNNEI. Trimming took off 5 bases at V and 5 bases at J, with 7 bases between the two ends. This CDR3 is CASSLDHEQYF. The CDR3 coding sequence is TGTGCCAGCAGTCTAGACCACGAGCAGTACTTC.

This clone occurred a few times. The CDR3 DNA follows: TGTGCCAGCAGCGAACGACGAGGCTACGAGCAGTACTTC. Translation gives CASSERRGYEQYF. The genes are TRBV6-5 and TRBJ2-7; D gene unclear. V was shortened by 6 bases and J by 3 bases, with 12 bases between the two germline ends. Germline CDR1 is MNHEY and CDR2 is SVGAGI. The CDR3 totals 13 residues.

This clone was observed a few times. The chain uses TRBV7-2 and TRBJ2-3; D gene ambiguous. Between the trimmed V and J ends, which lost 1 base and 4 bases, there was a span of 6 bases. This CDR3 spans 13 amino acids. Germline values: CDR1 SGHTA, CDR2 FQGNSA. Here the CDR3 DNA reads TGTGCCAGCAGCTTAGTTATTTCAGATACGCAGTATTTT. Translation gives CASSLVISDTQYF.

The chain recombines TRBV29-1 with TRBJ2-5, with a weak D call TRBD2 (6 bases). This CDR3 has 15 amino acids. Germline V gene lookup returns CDR1 SQVTM and CDR2 ANQGSEA. V gave up 5 bases and J gave up 2 bases, with 18 bases separating them. CDR3 sequence reads: CSVTGRGGRQETQYF. As DNA, the CDR3 is TGCAGCGTTACTGGACGGGGAGGTAGACAAGAGACCCAGTACTTC.

This clone was counted only a few times. This chain joins TRBV2 and TRBJ2-7; 11 nucleotides line up with TRBD1. Per germline, CDR1 SNHLY and CDR2 FYNNEI. This CDR3 has 12 amino acids. J lost 9 bases, V lost 6 bases, and 4 bases had no gene match. Here the CDR3 reads CASRGTGGPQYF. DNA for the CDR3: TGTGCCAGCAGGGGGACAGGGGGTCCGCAGTACTTC.

This clone has just a few counts. This chain connects TRBV7-9 to TRBJ2-1; a possible D gene is TRBD2 (5 bases). Trimming took 4 bases from V and 7 from J, leaving 5 bases between them. Germline V CDR1 and CDR2: SEHNR, FQNEAQ (reference sequence). The CDR3 length is 11 residues. The CDR3 reads CASSSGNEQFF. CDR3 nucleotide sequence: TGTGCCAGCAGCTCGGGGAATGAGCAGTTCTTC. Together with reference TRBV7-9 and TRBJ2-1, the CDR3 gives the full variable domain: DTGVSQNPRHKITKRGQNVTFRCDPISEHNRLYWYRQTLGQGPEFLTYFQNEAQLEKSRLLSDRFSAERPKGSFSTLEIQRTEQGDSAMYLCASSSGNEQFFGPGTRLTVL.

This clone was detected a few times. CDR3: CASTLNEKLFF. The CDR3 DNA is TGTGCCAGCACCTTGAATGAAAAACTGTTTTTT. V gene TRBV2 combines with J gene TRBJ1-4; D remains unclear. The germline gives CDR1 SNHLY, CDR2 FYNNEI. The CDR3 totals 11 residues. Trimming stripped 7 bases from V and 5 bases from J, with 5 bases between.

This clone was counted between two and nine times. V usage is TRBV6-5 and J usage is TRBJ2-1, with 8 bases fitting TRBD1. Germline values: CDR1 MNHEY, CDR2 SVGAGI. With 4 bases clipped from V and 6 bases from J, the junction kept 8 bases outside the gene matches. This CDR3 contains 15 residues. DNA of the CDR3: TGTGCCAGCAGTTTAGATTGGACAGGGAGCAATGAGCAGTTCTTC. Its protein is CASSLDWTGSNEQFF.

This rearrangement joins TRBV2 to TRBJ1-5, with D maybe TRBD1 (5 bases). V was cut by 7 bases and J by 1 base, with 14 bases left in between. CDR1 and CDR2 (germline): SNHLY, FYNNEI. CDR3 length equals 15 residues. The CDR3: CASKFRDGSNQPQHF. The CDR3 coding sequence is TGTGCCAGCAAGTTCAGGGATGGGAGCAATCAGCCCCAGCATTTT.

This clone was observed a handful of times. This same CDR3 is encoded by further DNA sequences in the sample. The genes are TRBV5-1 and TRBJ2-5; D not resolved. Germline loops: CDR1 SGHRS, CDR2 YFSETQ. The CDR3 is 13 residues long. With 0 bases removed from V and 4 bases from J, the gap between germline ends came to 7 bases. Here the CDR3 reads CASSLGGGETQYF. Here the CDR3 DNA reads TGCGCCAGCAGCTTGGGTGGCGGAGAGACCCAGTACTTC.